The 17 T cell receptor beta chains reported below all come from one sample, sequenced in a study of T cell changes during pregnancy in multiple sclerosis. Data came from immunoSEQ multiplex PCR; TCRdb stores just in-frame clones and leaves some out. The data show approximately 100,000 clones, under 95% seen once. The starting material was peripheral blood, obtained after pregnancy. These receptors were taken from a female donor in good health, enrolled as a control in a pregnancy study.

The rearrangement links TRBV11-3 to TRBJ2-3, with D maybe TRBD1 (6 bases). Germline CDR1 is SGHNT and CDR2 is YENEEA. Trimming took 5 bases from V and 2 from J, leaving 8 bases between them. The CDR3 totals 13 residues. The CDR3 reads CASSDRSTDTQYF. CDR3 in DNA: TGTGCCAGCAGCGACAGGTCCACAGATACGCAGTATTTT. The whole variable domain, remainder taken from reference TRBV11-3 and TRBJ2-3, is EAGVVQSPRYKIIEKKQPVAFWCNPISGHNTLYWYLQNLGQGPELLIRYENEEAVDDSQLPKDRFSAERLKGVDSTLKIQPAELGDSAVYLCASSDRSTDTQYFGPGTRLTVL.

This chain links TRBV27 with TRBJ2-5; 9 bases match TRBD2. The DNA end is more similar to TRBJ2-7, so the J call may be wrong. The germline gives CDR1 MNHEY, CDR2 SMNVEV (reference sequence). The CDR3 is 14 residues long. DNA of the CDR3: TGTGCCAGCAGTTTTAGCGGGGGACCCTACGAGCAGTACTTC. This encodes CASSFSGGPYEQYF.

CDR3 loop: CASSWAQNTGGTGELFF. CDR3 nucleotide sequence: TGCGCCAGCAGCTGGGCTCAGAACACAGGGGGAACCGGGGAGCTGTTTTTT. This chain connects TRBV5-1 to TRBJ2-2; 8 nucleotides align to TRBD1. Germline assignment: CDR1 SGHRS and CDR2 YFSETQ. With V trimmed by 3 bases and J by 5 bases, 12 bases remained unmatched. The CDR3 runs 17 residues.

This chain connects TRBV19 to TRBJ2-2; tentative D call: TRBD1 (5 bases). With 3 bases removed from V and 6 bases from J, the gap between germline ends came to 14 bases. The CDR3 extends over 15 amino acids. The V gene's germline CDR1 is LNHDA and CDR2 SQIVND (reference sequence). The CDR3 DNA sequence: TGTGCCAGTAGTATTTTACCCAGGGCGGCCGGGGAGCTGTTTTTT. Its translation is CASSILPRAAGELFF.

This sequence joins TRBV28 and TRBJ2-7, with 13 bases that match TRBD2. Germline assignment: CDR1 MDHEN and CDR2 SYDVKM. CDR3 length: 15 residues. Trimming cost V 6 bases and J 0 bases; bases outside gene matches: 2. CDR3 sequence: CASSGLAGVSYEQYF. The CDR3 coding sequence is TGTGCCAGCAGCGGACTAGCGGGAGTCTCCTACGAGCAGTACTTC.

This clone has more than one count but fewer than ten. The genes are TRBV10-3 and TRBJ1-2; TRBD1 might be the D (5 bases). The V gene's germline CDR1 is ENHRY and CDR2 SYGVKD. V lost 10 bases and J 4 bases, leaving 16 bases between the germline ends. The CDR3 runs to 13 residues. CDR3 region: CATGRGTGYGYTF. The CDR3 coding sequence is TGTGCCACCGGTCGGGGGACGGGCTATGGCTACACCTTC.

The chain has TRBV4-2 and TRBJ1-1; 9 bases match TRBD1. CDR3 length: 13 residues. From germline, CDR1 is LGHNA and CDR2 YNFKEQ. With 4 bases clipped from V and 6 bases from J, the junction kept 3 bases outside the gene matches. The CDR3 region has the DNA TGTGCCAGCAGCCGGGACAGGGAGTCTGAAGCTTTCTTT. This gives the protein CASSRDRESEAFF.

V is TRBV11-3 and J is TRBJ2-1; possibly TRBD2 for D (6 bases). The CDR3 is 13 amino acids. Trimming removed 5 bases from V and 8 bases from J, with 13 bases in between. The germline V gene has CDR1 SGHNT and CDR2 YENEEA. CDR3 amino acids: CASSPGDGDEQFF. The CDR3 region has the DNA TGTGCCAGCAGCCCGGGGGACGGGGATGAGCAGTTCTTC.

The genes are TRBV7-6 and TRBJ1-3; D unresolved. The CDR3 runs 14 residues. V lost 3 bases, J lost 4 bases, and 10 bases lay in between. Per the germline V gene, CDR1 is SGHVS and CDR2 is FNYEAQ. CDR3 nucleotide sequence: TGTGCCAGCAGCTTTGCAGGCGCAGGAAACACCATATATTTT. Translation: CASSFAGAGNTIYF.

This chain links TRBV5-1 with TRBJ1-2; D gene unclear. The ends were cut back, 4 bases at V and 1 base at J, with 14 bases in the middle. CDR1 and CDR2 (germline): SGHRS, YFSETQ. The CDR3 is 15 residues long. CDR3 protein: CASSRESANNYGYTF. CDR3 bases: TGCGCCAGCAGCCGGGAATCGGCGAATAACTATGGCTACACCTTC.

The chain links TRBV7-6 to TRBJ1-1; D might be TRBD1 (6 bases). The germline V and J ends were trimmed by 3 bases and 3 bases, with 26 bases remaining between them. This CDR3 comprises 19 residues. Germline CDR1 reads SGHVS; CDR2 reads FNYEAQ. The CDR3: CASSFPEQGMRVWDTEAFF. The CDR3 DNA reads TGTGCCAGCAGCTTTCCCGAACAGGGTATGCGCGTGTGGGACACTGAAGCTTTCTTT.

The chain is built from TRBV30 and TRBJ2-1; D not resolved. This CDR3 is 11 amino acids long. Trimming pared 2 bases from V and 8 bases from J, leaving 7 bases between. The germline gives CDR1 GTSNPN, CDR2 SVGIG (reference sequence). This CDR3 is CAWSHGDEQFF. Written as DNA, the CDR3 is TGTGCCTGGAGTCACGGTGATGAGCAGTTCTTC.

This clone has only one observation. The chain is built from TRBV9 and TRBJ2-3, with 8 bases matching TRBD2. The CDR3 extends over 14 amino acids. Germline lookup yields CDR1 SGDLS and CDR2 YYNGEE. J gave up 5 bases and V 3 bases, and 5 bases lay outside the gene matches. The CDR3 nucleotides read TGTGCCAGCAGCGCCGGGGGGGCCCGAGATACGCAGTATTTT. Translating gives CASSAGGARDTQYF. The variable domain in full, with the rest retrieved from reference TRBV9 and TRBJ2-3, is DSGVTQTPKHLITATGQRVTLRCSPRSGDLSVYWYQQSLDQGLQFLIQYYNGEERAKGNILERFSAQQFPDLHSELNLSSLELGDSALYFCASSAGGARDTQYFGPGTRLTVL.

The chain uses TRBV28 and TRBJ2-7; TRBD1 is a possible D gene (6 bases). Deletions cut 10 bases from V and 3 bases from J, with 19 bases between. CDR3 length: 14 residues. CDR1 is MDHEN, CDR2 SYDVKM, per germline. The chain's CDR3 is CATKRGGTNYEQYF. The CDR3 nucleotides are TGTGCCACGAAACGTGGGGGCACAAACTACGAGCAGTACTTC. Drawing the rest from reference TRBV28 and TRBJ2-7, the complete variable domain is DVKVTQSSRYLVKRTGEKVFLECVQDMDHENMFWYRQDPGLGLRLIYFSYDVKMKEKGDIPEGYSVSREKKERFSLILESASTNQTSMYLCATKRGGTNYEQYFGPGTRLTVT.

The J gene is TRBJ1-4, the V gene TRBV18; no firm D call. The CDR3 is 15 amino acids. Germline V gives CDR1 KGHSH, CDR2 LQKENI. Deletions cut 9 bases from V and 0 bases from J, with 14 bases between. As DNA, the CDR3 is TGTGCCAGTTCAGGAGGGATGGCAACTAATGAAAAACTGTTTTTT. Its protein is CASSGGMATNEKLFF.

The genes are TRBV27 and TRBJ1-1; a weak D match, TRBD1 (5 bases). Germline V gene sequence: CDR1 MNHEY, CDR2 SMNVEV (reference sequence). This CDR3 region has 18 residues. V gave up 0 bases and J gave up 1 base, with 18 bases separating them. The DNA of the CDR3 is TGTGCCAGCAGTTTATCCCCCCTCGTCGGGGGGGGGAACACTGAAGCTTTCTTT. Translated: CASSLSPLVGGGNTEAFF.

The chain employs TRBV6-4 and TRBJ1-2; D is ambiguous. Trimming cost V 4 bases and J 3 bases, with 9 bases left between them. Per the germline V gene, CDR1 is MRHNA and CDR2 is SNTAGT. The CDR3 consists of 13 residues. The CDR3 spells CASSVGPDYGYTF. The DNA for the CDR3 is TGTGCCAGCAGTGTTGGGCCCGACTATGGCTACACCTTC.